These 15 T cell receptor beta chains share one sample of origin, sequenced in a study of blood T cell repertoires in COVID-19. The data were produced by immunoSEQ multiplex PCR, yet TCRdb's version contains in-frame clones alone and is incomplete. There are about 160,000 clones in the sample; approximately 84% occur only once, and 13% to 15% lies in the top ten. Sequencing was done on a sample of peripheral blood. All receptors come from a man aged 18-30 years with active or convalescent COVID-19.

V and J are TRBV11-2 and TRBJ1-6; D gene ambiguous. The germline V and J ends were trimmed by 7 bases and 9 bases, with 19 bases remaining between them. CDR1 and CDR2 from the germline V gene are SGHAT and FQNNGV. The CDR3 covers 15 residues. The CDR3 is CASTQPSEEGSPLHF. CDR3 DNA: TGTGCCAGCACACAACCTAGTGAGGAAGGTTCACCCCTCCACTTT.

This clone was recorded once. This chain uses TRBV7-3 with TRBJ2-2; D is possibly TRBD1 (6 bases). The ends were cut back, 2 bases at V and 3 bases at J, with 10 bases in the middle. Germline CDR1 reads SGHTA; CDR2 reads FQGTGA. CDR3 length: 15 residues. Written as DNA, the CDR3 is TGTGCCAGCAGCTTAGCAGGGGTGTACACCGGGGAGCTGTTTTTT. It codes for CASSLAGVYTGELFF.

This sequence joins TRBV11-1 and TRBJ2-1, with TRBD2 matching 7 bases. This CDR3 has 16 residues. Germline loops: CDR1 SGHAT, CDR2 FQDESV (reference sequence). The V segment lost 1 base and the J segment 2 bases; nucleotides outside the gene matches: 5. CDR3 bases: TGTGCCAGCAGCTTAGGGGCGGGGGAGGCCTACAATGAGCAGTTCTTC. Amino acid sequence: CASSLGAGEAYNEQFF.

J is TRBJ2-2 and V is TRBV7-9, with 12 bases aligning to TRBD1. The CDR3 consists of 16 residues. After removal of 2 bases from V and 6 bases from J, the junction contained 4 bases not matched to a gene. CDR1 is SEHNR, CDR2 FQNEAQ, per germline (reference sequence). The DNA of the CDR3 is TGTGCCAGCAGCTTAAGTTGGGACAGGGGGCCCGGGGAGCTGTTTTTT. Its protein product is CASSLSWDRGPGELFF.

This chain connects TRBV11-2 to TRBJ2-2, with TRBD2 matching 12 bases. The CDR3 consists of 16 residues. CDR1 is SGHAT and CDR2 is FQNNGV in the germline V gene. The V gene end was trimmed by 1 base and the J gene end by 8 bases; junction bases not matched to a gene: 5. The CDR3 sequence is CASSLVTSGSRGELFF. CDR3 bases: TGTGCCAGCAGCTTAGTGACTAGCGGGAGTAGGGGGGAGCTGTTTTTT. The whole variable domain, remainder taken from reference TRBV11-2 and TRBJ2-2, is EAGVAQSPRYKIIEKRQSVAFWCNPISGHATLYWYQQILGQGPKLLIQFQNNGVVDDSQLPKDRFSAERLKGVDSTLKIQPAKLEDSAVYLCASSLVTSGSRGELFFGEGSRLTVL.

The genes are TRBV28 and TRBJ2-5; no definite D call. Germline CDR1 MDHEN, CDR2 SYDVKM. The CDR3 sequence is 14 residues long. The germline V and J ends were trimmed by 6 bases and 6 bases, with 17 bases remaining between them. The CDR3 is CASRTPALGKTQYF. Here the CDR3 DNA reads TGTGCCAGCAGAACCCCGGCTCTAGGAAAGACCCAGTACTTC.

The chain carries TRBV5-1 and TRBJ1-2; TRBD1 matches at 8 bases. The CDR3 is 15 residues long. Germline trimming cut 1 base from V and 3 bases from J; bases unmatched to any gene: 5. Germline CDR1 and CDR2: SGHRS and YFSETQ. The CDR3, as DNA: TGCGCCAGCAGCTTGACAACGACAGGGGACTATGGCTACACCTTC. Its protein is CASSLTTTGDYGYTF. The full variable domain, with the rest looked up from reference TRBV5-1 and TRBJ1-2, is KAGVTQTPRYLIKTRGQQVTLSCSPISGHRSVSWYQQTPGQGLQFLFEYFSETQRNKGNFPGRFSGRQFSNSRSEMNVSTLELGDSALYLCASSLTTTGDYGYTFGSGTRLTVV.

CDR3 sequence reads: CASSHKFKPGTPQGNEQFF. The CDR3 DNA reads TGCGCCAGCAGCCACAAGTTCAAACCCGGGACTCCCCAAGGGAATGAGCAGTTCTTC. The chain links TRBV4-1 to TRBJ2-1; the D gene is possibly TRBD2 (6 bases). This CDR3 has 19 residues. CDR1 is MGHRA, CDR2 YSYEKL, per germline. V was trimmed by 3 bases and J by 7 bases, leaving 28 bases between them.

J is TRBJ2-1 and V is TRBV5-6, with TRBD2 as a possible D gene (5 bases). CDR1 is SGHDT, CDR2 YYEEEE, per germline. V gave up 2 bases and J gave up 1 base, with 13 bases separating them. The CDR3 sequence is 16 residues long. CDR3 region: CASSFPPSRSYNEQFF. The CDR3 DNA reads TGTGCCAGCAGCTTCCCGCCTAGCCGATCCTACAATGAGCAGTTCTTC.

V gene TRBV5-1 combines with J gene TRBJ1-4, with D unresolved. CDR1 and CDR2 from the germline V gene are SGHRS and YFSETQ. Trimming pared 2 bases from V and 0 bases from J, leaving 11 bases between. CDR3 length equals 16 residues. CDR3 in DNA: TGCGCCAGCAGCTTCAACCGAGAAGCAACTAATGAAAAACTGTTTTTT. This sequence encodes CASSFNREATNEKLFF.

Only one count was recorded for this clone. For the CDR3, the DNA is TGTGCCAGCAACGGGGGCGGGGGCACCGGGGAGCTGTTTTTT. It is translated as CASNGGGGTGELFF. The J gene is TRBJ2-2, the V gene TRBV27; maybe TRBD2 (7 bases). V was shortened by 7 bases and J by 4 bases, with 13 bases between the two germline ends. The CDR3 is 14 residues long. Per the germline V gene, CDR1 is MNHEY and CDR2 is SMNVEV (reference sequence).

The chain links TRBV28 to TRBJ1-2; D may be TRBD1 (6 bases). This CDR3 region has 14 residues. Looked up from germline, CDR1 is MDHEN and CDR2 is SYDVKM. The V and J ends lost 8 bases and 4 bases respectively, with 17 bases between them. As DNA, the CDR3 is TGTGCCAGCGAGAACACCGGGACAAGCTATGGCTACACCTTC. Protein: CASENTGTSYGYTF.

The rearrangement links TRBV4-1 to TRBJ2-3, with 7 bases identical to TRBD2. The V segment lost 0 bases and the J segment 9 bases; nucleotides outside the gene matches: 15. Germline loops: CDR1 MGHRA, CDR2 YSYEKL. The CDR3 extends over 17 amino acids. CDR3 region: CASSQDLMTDTGGTQYF. As DNA, the CDR3 is TGCGCCAGCAGCCAAGATCTAATGACGGATACGGGGGGAACGCAGTATTTT.

This rearrangement joins TRBV3-1 (or the pseudogene TRBV3-2) to TRBJ2-1, with D hard to call. V lost 0 bases and J lost 8, with 5 bases in between. The CDR3 is 12 residues long. Germline lookup yields CDR1 LGHDT and CDR2 YNNKEL (reference sequence). CDR3 coding DNA: TGTGCCAGCAGCCAAGATCGGGATGAGCAGTTCTTC. Translation: CASSQDRDEQFF.

The CDR3 loop is CATTLDRSSYEQYF. The CDR3 nucleotides read TGTGCCACCACCTTGGACAGGTCCTCCTACGAGCAGTACTTC. The J gene is TRBJ2-7, the V gene TRBV15; 7 bases map to TRBD1. This CDR3 comprises 14 residues. V was clipped by 7 bases and J by 0 bases; unmatched bases: 6. CDR1 and CDR2 (germline): LNHNV, YYDKDF (reference sequence).